This T cell receptor (beta chain) derives from a study of tumor-infiltrating lymphocytes in primary liver carcinoma (dated by TCRdb to about 2017). Concerning the study at large: Of the five patients (three men and two women, aged 30 to 69 years), four had hepatocellular carcinoma and one had combined HCC and intrahepatic cholangiocarcinoma. The five patients had tumors of stage T1-T3 N0M0, with maximum diameters ranging from roughly 4.2 to 10 cm. Samples yielded roughly 3.65 to 7.5 million productive TCRbeta reads; read depth did not differ significantly between tissue types. For each liver tumor, the study sampled five regions along with adjacent normal tissue and blood, and applied TCRbeta repertoire sequencing, expression microarrays and whole-exome sequencing. A total of about 35 specimens from 5 patients underwent TCRbeta repertoire sequencing, comprising about 25 tumor regions, 5 adjacent noncancerous liver tissues and 5 peripheral blood samples. To link TCRbeta repertoire diversity with the local molecular phenotype, the approximately 25 tumor region samples were profiled using Agilent mRNA microarrays. Technical replicate repertoires showed high reproducibility, with mean shared-clone rates around 0.91 and correlation coefficients above 0.95. On the study overall, not on this receptor specifically: Because the samples were bulk and unsorted, CD4+ and CD8+ T cell repertoires could not be compared. Only the TCR beta chain was sequenced, so true repertoire diversity is likely underestimated because unpaired alpha chains were not captured. Pairs of tumor regions showed greater repertoire overlap (mean about 35%) than tumor-adjacent pairs (around 17%) or tumor-blood pairs (roughly 15%), which is consistent with antigen-driven expansion. With just 4 to 6 patients in the study, the authors point out that the findings should be validated in a larger study. The top 250 clones made up a significantly larger repertoire fraction in tumors than in blood (p = 0.039). Just about 7.5-25% of top clones turned up in all five regions of a tumor, which suggests spatial heterogeneity among tumor-infiltrating T cells.

Total RNA and DNA were co-extracted without cell sorting from roughly 20-30 mg of bulk tissue using the AllPrep DNA/RNA mini kit. Surgical resection was performed in China between late 2015 and March 2016 on five or six patients with histopathologically diagnosed primary liver carcinoma. At the time of sampling, the patients had chronic HBV infection and had not received any treatment. Each tumor was sampled at five spatially separated regions: the superior, inferior, left-lateral and right-lateral poles and the tumor centre. Histology showed that every tumor sample contained more than 80% viable tumor cells. Fresh tumor and adjacent tissue pieces were bisected; one half was stored in RNAlater at -80°C, the other sent for histology. The junction carries 19 bases between V and J, which are trimmed by 3 bases and 5 bases respectively. According to the germline V gene, CDR1 reads SQVTM and CDR2 reads ANQGSEA. Counted from cysteine to phenylalanine, this CDR3 has 15 amino acids. Left in the record is the CDR3 DNA by itself, 45 bases read in frame from the first base.

With regard to this clonotype: Its specific antigen is unknown. Per-nucleotide qualities are absent, and no much larger clonotype sits a single base away.

Starting from 450 to 500 ng total RNA, TCRbeta-specific cDNA was produced by reverse transcription with a constant-region primer and ProtoScript II reverse transcriptase. Construction of the TCRbeta libraries relied on three nested rounds of multiplex PCR, following a slightly modified ARM-PCR procedure. The first two PCR rounds used multiplex TRBV1-TRBV30 forward primers with a Cbeta reverse primer, each for approximately 10 cycles. A final 25-cycle PCR with Deep VentR polymerase added sample barcodes and Illumina adapters. Before sequencing, amplicons between 200 and 500 bp were purified from gel using a QIAquick gel extraction kit. An Illumina HiSeq 2500 was used to sequence the TCRbeta amplicons, generating 250-bp paired-end reads. The authors processed their data as follows. Quality trimming of reads was performed with Trimmomatic v0.33, and paired reads were merged with FLASH v1.2.11 so that full CDR3 sequences could be recovered. V, D and J germline segments were assigned to the rearranged TCRbeta sequences by MiGEC v1.2.1b. Clonotype statistics, along with Shannon-Wiener diversity indices, were calculated using VDJtools v1.0.0. To reduce sampling bias, subsequent analyses other than the diversity analysis used only the 250 most abundant clonotypes in each sample. Starting from the raw public reads, TCRdb applied fastp trimming at Q25, assembled clones with MiXCR and retained in-frame beta chains. Rows merge per CDR3 protein into single entries with the most common DNA and genes. The V and J calls shown here were made by TCRdb, not taken from the authors' results. This sample holds about 23,000 distinct CDR3 sequences; over 60% were observed only once. The ten most abundant clones make up roughly a third of the sample.

The TCR originated in a woman aged 30 to 39 with primary liver carcinoma and hepatitis B virus infection. Sequencing used liver tumor tissue from sampling region 5. The cell subset or site label for this specimen denotes: tumor region T5, tumor centre. The chain employs TRBV29-1 and TRBJ2-5; TRBD2 is perhaps the D gene, given 6 matching bases. CDR3 protein: CSVETRRGVRETQYF. The nucleotide sequence is given as TGCAGCGTTGAGACTAGAAGGGGAGTGAGGGAGACCCAGTACTTC.